These T cell receptor beta chains were read from a single sample in a study of vaccination and CD4 T cells after COVID-19. Which antigens these TCRs recognize remains unknown. TCRdb used MiXCR to reprocess the PCR reads, holding one entry per CDR3 protein. The sample contains approximately 16,000 distinct CDR3 sequences, around half of which appear only once. Sequencing was performed on CD4+ T cells from blood, cultured in vitro, taken before SARS-CoV-2 vaccination. The receptors stem from a human donor who had recovered from COVID-19. CDR3s include the opening cysteine and the closing phenylalanine or tryptophan. The D gene is left open where the match is weak. Clone sizes are given selectively: once, few, many, or a class where the clone is expanded.

v_gene	abundance	j_gene	d_gene	CDR3nt	CDR3aa
TRBV6-1	-	TRBJ2-2	TRBD2	TGTGCCAGCAGGCGACAGGGTTCTAGCGGGAGTACCGGGGAGCTGTTTTTT	CASRRQGSSGSTGELFF
TRBV6-2/TRBV6-3	medium-sized	TRBJ1-1	-	TGTGCCAGCATAAGATTAATGAACACTGAAGCTTTCTTT	CASIRLMNTEAFF
TRBV28	-	TRBJ2-3	-	TGTGCCAGCAGTAGAGTAGGAGATACGCAGTATTTT	CASSRVGDTQYF
TRBV20-1	few	TRBJ2-2	-	TGCAGTGCTCAGCCTCCCGGCGGGGCGAACACCGGGGAGCTGTTTTTT	CSAQPPGGANTGELFF
TRBV24-1	once	TRBJ2-2	TRBD2	TGTGCCACCAGTGGGTCGGGAGGCCCCACCGGGGAGCTGTTTTTT	CATSGSGGPTGELFF
TRBV11-3	-	TRBJ2-5	-	TGTGCCAGCAGCTTTACAATTTTTCAAGAAGAGACCCAGTACTTC	CASSFTIFQEETQYF
TRBV6-1	-	TRBJ1-6	-	TGTGCCAGCAGTGACAGGGTATCTGACGCACCCCTCCACTTT	CASSDRVSDAPLHF
TRBV7-9	-	TRBJ1-6	TRBD1	TGTGCCAGCACCGCAGGGACAGTCATAAATAATTCACCCCTCCACTTT	CASTAGTVINNSPLHF
TRBV6-5	-	TRBJ2-7	-	TGTGCCAGCAGTTACTCTAAGGACAGTTCCTACGAGCAGTACTTC	CASSYSKDSSYEQYF
TRBV6-5	-	TRBJ2-2	-	TGTGCCAGCAGTTCCGCGCAGGGGGGCCGCGGGGAGCTGTTTTTT	CASSSAQGGRGELFF
TRBV19	-	TRBJ2-4	-	TGTGCCAGTAATAGTGGGGCAGCAGGGCGCATTCAGTACTTC	CASNSGAAGRIQYF
TRBV20-1	few	TRBJ2-2	-	TGCAGTGCTAGGGACAGTCGAGGAACCGGGGAGCTGTTTTTT	CSARDSRGTGELFF
TRBV6-1	-	TRBJ2-5	TRBD2	TGTGCCAGCAGTCGCGGACTAGCTAAAGAGACCCAGTACTTC	CASSRGLAKETQYF
TRBV7-9	few	TRBJ1-1	-	TGTGCCAGCAGCTTATCAGGGGCAAACACTGAAGCTTTCTTT	CASSLSGANTEAFF
TRBV27	-	TRBJ1-6	-	TGTGCCAGCAGTCCGACTACAAAGATTAAAAATTCACCCCTCCACTTT	CASSPTTKIKNSPLHF
TRBV19	-	TRBJ1-5	-	TGTGCCAGTAGTATACAGCAGGGGAATCAGCCCCAGCATTTT	CASSIQQGNQPQHF
TRBV2	-	TRBJ1-2	-	TGTGCCAGCAGGTTGTCCTATGGCTACACCTTC	CASRLSYGYTF
TRBV20-1	few	TRBJ1-2	TRBD1	TGCAGTGCTAGCACAGGGGGTACCAACTATGGCTACACCTTC	CSASTGGTNYGYTF
TRBV6-2/TRBV6-3	-	TRBJ2-1	-	TGTGCCAGCAGTTCGCATACCGGGCGGGGAGGCTACAATGAGCAGTTCTTC	CASSSHTGRGGYNEQFF
TRBV19	-	TRBJ1-2	TRBD1	TGTGCCAGTAGTAGGGATCCCGGACAGGGTTCTTCTTATGGCTACACCTTC	CASSRDPGQGSSYGYTF
TRBV28	-	TRBJ1-4	-	TGTGCCAGCAGACCCGGAGTTGCAACTAATGAAAAACTGTTTTTT	CASRPGVATNEKLFF
TRBV20-1	-	TRBJ2-1	TRBD2	TGCAGTGCCACTCAAGCGGGAGTGTCCTACAATGAGCAGTTCTTC	CSATQAGVSYNEQFF
TRBV20-1	few	TRBJ1-2	TRBD1	TGCAGTGCTAGACGGTTAGGGGGCGCGCATGGCTACACCTTC	CSARRLGGAHGYTF
TRBV7-9	-	TRBJ2-5	-	TGTGCCAGCAGCTTAGGCGGGTGGGAGACCCAGTACTTC	CASSLGGWETQYF
TRBV2	-	TRBJ1-5	TRBD1	TGTGCCACTAAAAGGGCCAGGGGGGAGCCCCAGCATTTT	CATKRARGEPQHF
TRBV6-2/TRBV6-3	few	TRBJ1-5	TRBD1	TGTGCCATCTGGGACAGGGGCCAGCCCCAGCATTTT	CAIWDRGQPQHF
TRBV29-1	-	TRBJ2-3	-	TGCAGCGTTGTACCCACAGATACGCAGTATTTT	CSVVPTDTQYF
TRBV20-1	once	TRBJ2-3	TRBD2	TGCAGTGCAAGACCTAGCGGGGGGCCCACAGATACGCAGTATTTT	CSARPSGGPTDTQYF
TRBV2	few	TRBJ1-2	-	TGTGCCAGCAGTCTCAGAGGGGCGCGGGGCTACACCTTC	CASSLRGARGYTF
TRBV6-1	few	TRBJ1-2	TRBD1	TGTGCCAGCAGTGTGGGACAGGGGGCGCGGTATGGCTACACCTTC	CASSVGQGARYGYTF
TRBV20-1	-	TRBJ2-7	TRBD2	TGCAGTGCCAGGGGTAGTAGCGGGAGTAACTACGAGCAGTACTTC	CSARGSSGSNYEQYF
TRBV27	-	TRBJ1-1	-	TGTGTCAGCAGTAAGGGTGTCGTGAACACTGAAGCTTTCTTT	CVSSKGVVNTEAFF
TRBV25-1	-	TRBJ2-2	-	TGTGCCAGCAGCCTTTACGGGAGCACCGGGGAGCTGTTTTTT	CASSLYGSTGELFF
TRBV20-1	few	TRBJ1-2	TRBD1	TGCAGTGCTAAAAAAGGACAGGGGGCAGGAACCTTC	CSAKKGQGAGTF
TRBV7-2	-	TRBJ2-3	-	TGTGCCAGCACCATAACACCAGGATTCACAGATACGCAGTATTTT	CASTITPGFTDTQYF
TRBV5-4	-	TRBJ1-2	-	TGTGCCAGCAGCTTACAGCTTGCCCAGACTAACTATGGCTACACCTTC	CASSLQLAQTNYGYTF
TRBV19	-	TRBJ1-1	-	TGTGCCAGTAAAAGAGGCGCTGGACAGAGGAACACTGAAGCTTTCTTT	CASKRGAGQRNTEAFF
TRBV15	-	TRBJ2-7	-	TGTGCCACCAGCAGCGGGAGAACCTACGAGCAGTACTTC	CATSSGRTYEQYF
TRBV20-1	few	TRBJ2-7	-	TGCAGTGCTGCCCTAGACGCGGGCAGCTCCTACGAGCAGTACTTC	CSAALDAGSSYEQYF
TRBV18	-	TRBJ2-3	-	TGTGCCAGCTCACCATTTGTGGAGAAGACCACAGATACGCAGTATTTT	CASSPFVEKTTDTQYF
TRBV2	-	TRBJ1-2	TRBD1	TGTGCCAGCAGTGGGCGAAGTCGGACAGGGGAGTATGGCTACACCTTC	CASSGRSRTGEYGYTF
TRBV30	-	TRBJ1-2	-	TGTGCCAGATACAGGGAGAACTATGGCTACACCTTC	CARYRENYGYTF
TRBV6-5	-	TRBJ2-5	TRBD1	TGTGCCAGCAGTTCGGACAGGGGGCGAGAGACCCAGTACTTC	CASSSDRGRETQYF
TRBV10-3	-	TRBJ2-3	-	TGTGCCATCAGTGAGTCGAACGGGATCCGTGGCCATACGCAGTATTTT	CAISESNGIRGHTQYF
TRBV2	few	TRBJ2-1	-	TGTGCCAGCAGTGAAGATCGGGACGGCAATGAGCAGTTCTTC	CASSEDRDGNEQFF
TRBV7-2	few	TRBJ2-2	-	TGTGCCAGCAGCTTAGTTGGGATCAGGGAGGAGCTGTTTTTT	CASSLVGIREELFF
TRBV2	-	TRBJ1-5	-	TGTGCCAGCACGGTAGATAGCAATCAGCCCCAGCATTTT	CASTVDSNQPQHF
TRBV6-1	-	TRBJ1-1	TRBD1	TGTGCCAGCAGTCCTACAGGGGGCACTGAAGCTTTCTTT	CASSPTGGTEAFF
TRBV12-3/TRBV12-4	-	TRBJ2-3	-	TGTGCCAGCAGGGGAGGACAGGGCACAGATACGCAGTATTTT	CASRGGQGTDTQYF
TRBV15	-	TRBJ2-3	TRBD1	TGTGCCACCAGCAGAGATATTGGCAGGGGGCCTAGCACAGATACGCAGTATTTT	CATSRDIGRGPSTDTQYF
TRBV11-3	few	TRBJ2-4	TRBD1	TGTGCCAGCAGCTTACCGGGACAGGGGGCAGCCAAAAACATTCAGTACTTC	CASSLPGQGAAKNIQYF
TRBV7-9	-	TRBJ2-3	-	TGTGCCAGCAGCCCAACCTCTAGCACAGATACGCAGTATTTT	CASSPTSSTDTQYF
TRBV5-6	-	TRBJ1-2	-	TGTGCCAGCAGCCCCCGTGGCAGCACCTTTTATGGCTACACCTTC	CASSPRGSTFYGYTF
TRBV4-3	-	TRBJ2-3	-	TGCGCCAGCAGCCAAGATCTAATAACAGATACGCAGTATTTT	CASSQDLITDTQYF